This entry concerns a single T cell receptor beta chain. The source of the sample is a study of T cell responses to AZD1222 COVID-19 vaccine. Assay: immunoSEQ multiplex PCR; the TCRdb copy retains only in-frame clones and omits some. The sample lists about 72,000 clones, roughly nine tenths seen once, with about 28% in the top ten. Germline V gives CDR1 LNHDA, CDR2 SQIVND (reference sequence). V dropped 5 bases and J dropped 4 bases, with 12 bases sitting between them. The CDR3 extends over 13 amino acids. This material consisted of peripheral blood, taken 28 days after the second AZD1222 dose. J is TRBJ2-7 and V is TRBV19; D perhaps matches TRBD2 (6 bases). The sequence came from an adult who received the AZD1222 COVID-19 vaccine. The CDR3 DNA reads as TGTGCCAGTAGTCCGTCGGGAGCATACGAGCAGTACTTC. Encoded protein: CASSPSGAYEQYF.